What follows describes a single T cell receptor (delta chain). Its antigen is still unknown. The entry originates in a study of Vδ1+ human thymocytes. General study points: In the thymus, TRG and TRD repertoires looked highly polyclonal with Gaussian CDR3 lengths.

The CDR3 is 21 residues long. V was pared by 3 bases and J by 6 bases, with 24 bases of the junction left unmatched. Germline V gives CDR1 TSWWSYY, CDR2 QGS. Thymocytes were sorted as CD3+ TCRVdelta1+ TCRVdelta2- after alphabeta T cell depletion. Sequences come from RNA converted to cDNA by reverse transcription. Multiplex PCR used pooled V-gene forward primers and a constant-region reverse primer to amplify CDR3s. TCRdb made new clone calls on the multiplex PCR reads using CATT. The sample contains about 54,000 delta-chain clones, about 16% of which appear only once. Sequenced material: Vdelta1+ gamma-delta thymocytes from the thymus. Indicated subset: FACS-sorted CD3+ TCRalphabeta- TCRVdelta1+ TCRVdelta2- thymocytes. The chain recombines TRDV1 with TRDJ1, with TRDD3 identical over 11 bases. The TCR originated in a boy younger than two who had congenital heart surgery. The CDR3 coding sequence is TGTGCTCTTGGGGACCGGCCTTCCCTTTACTGGGGGATAAGAGTCTCCAATAAACTCATCTTT. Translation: CALGDRPSLYWGIRVSNKLIF.